Following are 2 T cell receptor beta chains from one sample sequenced in a study of regulatory T cells in long-lasting Graves disease. Time point reported: newly diagnosed GD, antithyroid drugs for less than 3 months. PBMC-derived RNA was used for the TCR library. To make TCR beta libraries, researchers used iRepertoire HTBI primers and Arm-PCR of CDR3 regions. One entry per CDR3 protein, called by TCRdb with MiXCR from the multiplex PCR reads. This sample yields roughly 560,000 distinct CDR3 sequences, of which about 16% are seen a single time; approximately 25% belongs to the top ten. The sample also formed part of further work on T cells in Graves' hyperthyroidism and ophthalmopathy.

The sequences come from peripheral blood mononuclear cells (PBMCs), collected at new diagnosis, from a patient treated with antithyroid drugs. The source is a woman aged 35-60 years with Graves disease.

The table lists this clonotype with a count of one. A read error may be the cause here, since a much bigger clone is one base away. V is TRBV5-1 and J is TRBJ1-1, with unresolved D. This CDR3 contains 15 residues. V was shortened by 4 bases and J by 1 base, with 14 bases between the two germline ends. CDR1 SGHRS and CDR2 YFSETQ come from the germline V gene. Here the CDR3 reads CASSPGGQKNTEAFF. In nucleotides, the CDR3 is TGCGCCAGCAGCCCAGGCGGGCAGAAGAACACTGAAGCTTTCTTT.

J is TRBJ2-1 and V is TRBV30; D not resolved. Trimming took off 7 bases at V and 7 bases at J, with 11 bases between the two ends. The germline gives CDR1 GTSNPN, CDR2 SVGIG (reference sequence). The CDR3 has 11 residues. CDR3 DNA sequence: TGTGCCTCCGGGTGGGGAAATGAGCAGTTCTTC. This sequence encodes CASGWGNEQFF.